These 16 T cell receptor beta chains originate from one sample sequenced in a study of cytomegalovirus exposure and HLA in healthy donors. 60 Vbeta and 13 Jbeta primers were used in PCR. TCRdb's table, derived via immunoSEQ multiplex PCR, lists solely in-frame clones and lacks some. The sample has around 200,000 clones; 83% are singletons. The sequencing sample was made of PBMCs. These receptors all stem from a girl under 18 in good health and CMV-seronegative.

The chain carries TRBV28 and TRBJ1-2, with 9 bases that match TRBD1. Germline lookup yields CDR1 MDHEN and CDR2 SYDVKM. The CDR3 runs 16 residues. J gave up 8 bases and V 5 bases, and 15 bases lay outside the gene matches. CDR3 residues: CASSIGQGRLLKGYTF. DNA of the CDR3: TGTGCCAGCAGTATAGGACAGGGGCGACTATTAAAAGGCTACACCTTC.

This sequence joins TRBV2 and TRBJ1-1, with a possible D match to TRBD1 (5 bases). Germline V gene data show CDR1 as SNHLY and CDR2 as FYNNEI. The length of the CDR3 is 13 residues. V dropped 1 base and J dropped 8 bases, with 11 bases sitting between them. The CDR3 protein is CASSEVSRGEAFF. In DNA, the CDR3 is TGTGCCAGCAGTGAAGTCTCACGGGGGGAAGCTTTCTTT.

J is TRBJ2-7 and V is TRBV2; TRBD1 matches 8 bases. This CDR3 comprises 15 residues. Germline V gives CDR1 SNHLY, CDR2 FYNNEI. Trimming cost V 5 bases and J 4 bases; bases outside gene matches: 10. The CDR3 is CASSLSSDRGYEQYF. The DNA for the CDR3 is TGTGCCAGCAGTCTCTCCAGTGACAGGGGATACGAGCAGTACTTC.

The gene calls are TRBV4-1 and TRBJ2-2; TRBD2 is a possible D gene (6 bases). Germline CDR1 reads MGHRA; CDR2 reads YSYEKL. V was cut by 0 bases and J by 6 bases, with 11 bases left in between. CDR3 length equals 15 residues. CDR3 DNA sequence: TGCGCCAGCAGCCAAGATGGGAGGTGGTCCGGGGAGCTGTTTTTT. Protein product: CASSQDGRWSGELFF.

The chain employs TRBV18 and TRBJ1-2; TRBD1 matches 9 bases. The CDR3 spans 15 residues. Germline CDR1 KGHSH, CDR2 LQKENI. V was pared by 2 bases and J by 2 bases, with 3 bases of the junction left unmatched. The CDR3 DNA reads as TGTGCCAGCTCACCAGCGGGACAGGGAAACTATGGCTACACCTTC. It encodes CASSPAGQGNYGYTF.

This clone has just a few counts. The DNA of the CDR3 is TGTGCCAGCAGCTTAGGTAGCGGGAGTATGAATGAGCAGTTCTTC. This gives the protein CASSLGSGSMNEQFF. The chain links TRBV7-9 to TRBJ2-1; 9 bases line up with TRBD2. J gave up 7 bases and V 1 base, and 5 bases lay outside the gene matches. The CDR3 loop spans 15 amino acids. Germline-derived CDR1 and CDR2 are SEHNR and FQNEAQ (reference sequence).

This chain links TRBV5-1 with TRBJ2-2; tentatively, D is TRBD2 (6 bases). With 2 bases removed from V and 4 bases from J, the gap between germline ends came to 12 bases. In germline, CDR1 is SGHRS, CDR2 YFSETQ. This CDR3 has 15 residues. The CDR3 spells CASSFGREGTGELFF. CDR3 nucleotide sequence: TGCGCCAGCAGCTTCGGGAGAGAGGGCACCGGGGAGCTGTTTTTT.

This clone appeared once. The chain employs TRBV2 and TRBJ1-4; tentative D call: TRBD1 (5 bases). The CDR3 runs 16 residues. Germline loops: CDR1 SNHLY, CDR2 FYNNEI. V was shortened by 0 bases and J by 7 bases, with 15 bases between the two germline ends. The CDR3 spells CASSEASGGSFEKLFF. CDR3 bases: TGTGCCAGCAGTGAAGCGTCGGGGGGAAGTTTTGAAAAACTGTTTTTT.

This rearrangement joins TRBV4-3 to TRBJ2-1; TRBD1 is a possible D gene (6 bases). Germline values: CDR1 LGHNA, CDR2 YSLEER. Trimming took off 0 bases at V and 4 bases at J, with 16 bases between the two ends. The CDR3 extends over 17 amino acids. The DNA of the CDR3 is TGCGCCAGCAGCCAAGATAGGCCCCAACAGGGATACAATGAGCAGTTCTTC. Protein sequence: CASSQDRPQQGYNEQFF.

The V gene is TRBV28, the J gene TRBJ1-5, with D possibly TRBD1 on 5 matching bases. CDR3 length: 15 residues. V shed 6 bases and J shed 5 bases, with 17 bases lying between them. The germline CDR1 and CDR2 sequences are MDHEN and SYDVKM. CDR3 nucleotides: TGTGCCAGCAGCCCCGCTTTGGGGGGACATCAGCCCCAGCATTTT. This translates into CASSPALGGHQPQHF.

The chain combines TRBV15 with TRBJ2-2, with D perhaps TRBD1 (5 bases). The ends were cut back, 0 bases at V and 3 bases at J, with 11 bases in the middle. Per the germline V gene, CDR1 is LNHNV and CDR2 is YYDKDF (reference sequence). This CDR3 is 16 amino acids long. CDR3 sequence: CATSREAGWDTGELFF. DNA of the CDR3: TGTGCCACCAGCAGAGAAGCAGGGTGGGACACCGGGGAGCTGTTTTTT.

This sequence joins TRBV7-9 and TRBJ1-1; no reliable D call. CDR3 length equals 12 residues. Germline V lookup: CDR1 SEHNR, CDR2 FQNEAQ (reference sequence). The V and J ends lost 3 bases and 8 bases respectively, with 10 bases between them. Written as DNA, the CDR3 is TGTGCCAGCAGCTTGCTTGACGGGGAAGCTTTCTTT. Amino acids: CASSLLDGEAFF.

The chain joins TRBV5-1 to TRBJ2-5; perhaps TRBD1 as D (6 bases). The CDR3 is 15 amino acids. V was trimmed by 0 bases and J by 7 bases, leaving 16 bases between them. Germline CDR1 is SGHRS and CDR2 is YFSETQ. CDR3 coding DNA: TGCGCCAGCAGCTTGGTACAGGGTGAGATCGGGACCCAGTACTTC. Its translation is CASSLVQGEIGTQYF.

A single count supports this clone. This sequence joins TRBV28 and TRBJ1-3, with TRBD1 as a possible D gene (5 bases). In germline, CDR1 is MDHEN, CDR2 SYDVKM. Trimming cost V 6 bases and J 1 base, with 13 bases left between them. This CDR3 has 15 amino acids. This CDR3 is CASSPRRQSGNTIYF. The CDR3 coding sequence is TGTGCCAGCAGCCCTCGTCGACAGTCTGGAAACACCATATATTTT.

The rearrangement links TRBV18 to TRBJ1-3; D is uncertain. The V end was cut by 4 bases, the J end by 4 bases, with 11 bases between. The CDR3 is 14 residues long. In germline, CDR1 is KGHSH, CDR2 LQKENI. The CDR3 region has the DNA TGTGCCAGCTCACGGTCCGACTCGGGAAACACCATATATTTT. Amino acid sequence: CASSRSDSGNTIYF.

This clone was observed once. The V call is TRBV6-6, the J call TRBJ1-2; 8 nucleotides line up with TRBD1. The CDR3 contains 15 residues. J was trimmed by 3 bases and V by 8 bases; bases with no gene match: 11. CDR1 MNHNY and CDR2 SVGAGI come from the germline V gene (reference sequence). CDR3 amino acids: CASRSGQGAHYGYTF. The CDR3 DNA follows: TGTGCCAGCCGGTCAGGGCAGGGGGCTCACTATGGCTACACCTTC.